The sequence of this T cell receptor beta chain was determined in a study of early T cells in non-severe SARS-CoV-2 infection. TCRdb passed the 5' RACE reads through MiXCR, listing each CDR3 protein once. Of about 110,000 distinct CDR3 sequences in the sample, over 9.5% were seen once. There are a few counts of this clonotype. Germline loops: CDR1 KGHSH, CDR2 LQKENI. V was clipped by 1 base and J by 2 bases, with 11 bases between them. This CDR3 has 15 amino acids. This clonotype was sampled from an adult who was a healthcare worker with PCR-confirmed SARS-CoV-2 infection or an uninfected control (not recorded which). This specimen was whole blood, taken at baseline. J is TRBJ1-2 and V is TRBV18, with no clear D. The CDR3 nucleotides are TGTGCCAGCTCACCACTCCCTTCAACAAACTATGGCTACACCTTC. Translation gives CASSPLPSTNYGYTF.